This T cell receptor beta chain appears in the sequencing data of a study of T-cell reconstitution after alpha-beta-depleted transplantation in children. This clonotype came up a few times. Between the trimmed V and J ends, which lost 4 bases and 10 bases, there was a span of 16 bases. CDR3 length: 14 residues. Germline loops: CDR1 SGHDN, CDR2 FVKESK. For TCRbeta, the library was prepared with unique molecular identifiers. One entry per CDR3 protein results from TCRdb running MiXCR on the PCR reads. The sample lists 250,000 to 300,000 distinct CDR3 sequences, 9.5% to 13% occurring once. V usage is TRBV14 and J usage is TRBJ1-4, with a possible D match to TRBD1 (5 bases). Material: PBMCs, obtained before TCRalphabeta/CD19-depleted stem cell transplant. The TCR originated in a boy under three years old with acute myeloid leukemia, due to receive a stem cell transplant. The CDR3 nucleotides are TGTGCCAGCAGCCCAGGGTTCACGTTTGGAAAACTGTTTTTT. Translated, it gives CASSPGFTFGKLFF.